Following are 15 T cell receptor beta chains from one sample sequenced in a study of T cells in Graves' hyperthyroidism and ophthalmopathy. Authors of the study amplified TCR beta CDR3 regions from RNA transcripts. Primed by the HTBI set, a first-round RT-PCR was run on the TCR CDR3. TCRdb processed the multiplex PCR reads anew with MiXCR; each CDR3 protein has one entry. The data contain a few hundred thousand distinct CDR3 sequences, 15% to 19% of them singletons. The sequencing sample was made of blood. The receptor set was obtained from a woman aged 18 to 35 with Graves' hyperthyroidism that later progressed to Graves' ophthalmopathy.

This clonotype was picked up many times. In nucleotides, the CDR3 is TGTGCCAGCAGTCTCACTAGCGGGAGGGCCAGAGAGCAGTACTTC. Amino acids: CASSLTSGRAREQYF. The chain links TRBV27 to TRBJ2-7, with 13 bases lining up with TRBD2. Germline CDR1 MNHEY, CDR2 SMNVEV (reference sequence). The J segment lost 7 bases and the V segment lost 5 bases, leaving 8 bases of the junction unmatched. CDR3 length: 15 amino acids.

Remarks on this clonotype: An end of the junction does not agree with germline; a read error may underlie this. The V call is TRBV9, the J call TRBJ2-1; D gene ambiguous. This CDR3 spans 14 amino acids. CDR1 SGDLS and CDR2 YYNGEE come from the germline V gene. The CDR3 loop is CVSSVEWTGNEQFF. For the CDR3, the DNA is TGTGTCAGCAGCGTAGAATGGACCGGCAATGAGCAGTTCTTC.

This clonotype was recorded at least ten times. This rearrangement joins TRBV20-1 to TRBJ2-7, with TRBD1 matching over 12 bases. The CDR3 extends over 12 amino acids. CDR1 and CDR2 (germline): DFQATT, SNEGSKA (reference sequence). The trim removed 5 bases at V and 6 bases at J, leaving 2 bases unmatched. The CDR3 protein is CSAGTGGVEQYF. CDR3 in DNA: TGCAGTGCTGGGACAGGGGGCGTCGAGCAGTACTTC.

This clonotype was detected many times. The chain recombines TRBV6-2 or TRBV6-3 with TRBJ2-2; D may be TRBD2 (5 bases). This CDR3 has 15 residues. Trimming shortened V by 6 bases and J by 4 bases, and 15 bases separated the two germline ends. Germline CDR1 is MNHEY and CDR2 is SVGEGT. As DNA, the CDR3 is TGTGCCAGCAGAGCACCTCAAAGCGGCACCGGGGAGCTGTTTTTT. It encodes CASRAPQSGTGELFF.

CDR3 DNA sequence: TGTGCCAGCAGCTTAGACCGACCAAGACTCAATGAGCAGTTCTTC. Residues: CASSLDRPRLNEQFF. V is TRBV11-2 and J is TRBJ2-1; D remains unclear. This CDR3 is 15 amino acids long. V lost 0 bases to trimming and J lost 6 bases, with 12 bases between them. Germline values: CDR1 SGHAT, CDR2 FQNNGV.

The V gene is TRBV4-2, the J gene TRBJ1-6; D is perhaps TRBD1 (5 bases). Deletions cut 0 bases from V and 7 bases from J, with 16 bases between. The CDR3 covers 17 residues. CDR1 LGHNA and CDR2 YNFKEQ come from the germline V gene. The CDR3 loop is CASSQEWLGSGNSPLHF. For the CDR3, the DNA is TGTGCCAGCAGCCAAGAATGGTTGGGGTCAGGGAATTCACCCCTCCACTTT.

This clonotype occurred once. The genes are TRBV27 and TRBJ2-1; D ambiguous. The CDR3 extends over 12 amino acids. CDR1 and CDR2 from the germline V gene are MNHEY and SMNVEV (reference sequence). Trimming cost V 2 bases and J 8 bases, with 7 bases left between them. This CDR3 is CASSLRPHEQFF. CDR3 in DNA: TGTGCCAGCAGTTTACGTCCCCATGAGCAGTTCTTC.

This clonotype was seen ten or more times. This chain connects TRBV4-1 to TRBJ2-7, with a possible D match to TRBD2 (5 bases). The germline gives CDR1 MGHRA, CDR2 YSYEKL. V dropped 1 base and J dropped 3 bases, with 13 bases sitting between them. The length of the CDR3 is 15 residues. The DNA of the CDR3 is TGCGCCAGCAGCCAAGTGGCCACACTAGACTACGAGCAGTACTTC. This gives the protein CASSQVATLDYEQYF.

CDR3 sequence (DNA): TGCAGTGCCATGGGGTTTGCGGGAGTCACAACAGTCGATGAGCAGTTCTTC. As protein: CSAMGFAGVTTVDEQFF. The chain combines TRBV20-1 with TRBJ2-1; 7 nucleotides align to TRBD2. Germline V gives CDR1 DFQATT, CDR2 SNEGSKA (reference sequence). The CDR3 runs 17 residues. V lost 6 bases to trimming and J lost 8 bases; unmatched junction nucleotides: 22.

The chain uses TRBV27 and TRBJ2-7, with TRBD1 as a possible D gene (6 bases). The CDR3 loop spans 12 amino acids. CDR1 and CDR2 (germline): MNHEY, SMNVEV (reference sequence). V dropped 5 bases and J dropped 6 bases, with 11 bases sitting between them. This chain's CDR3 is CASSTGWSEQYF. CDR3 in DNA: TGTGCCAGCAGTACAGGGTGGTCCGAGCAGTACTTC.

This clonotype was observed a single time. A clone one base away is much larger, so this may be a read error. This sequence joins TRBV20-1 and TRBJ2-2, with TRBD1 matching 8 bases. The CDR3 length is 15 residues. Germline V gene data show CDR1 as DFQATT and CDR2 as SNEGSKA (reference sequence). The DNA for the CDR3 is TGCAGTGCTACCGACAGGGGTGGGGACACCGGGGAGCTGCTTTTT. Amino acid sequence: CSATDRGGDTGELLF.

This clonotype occurred many times. This sequence joins TRBV6-1 and TRBJ2-7; either TRBD1 or TRBD2 may fit D (6 bases each). Germline CDR1 reads MNHNS; CDR2 reads SASEGT. Between the trimmed V and J ends, which lost 6 bases and 6 bases, there was a span of 15 bases. The CDR3 runs to 13 residues. The chain's CDR3 is CASREGDVVEQYF. The CDR3 DNA follows: TGTGCCAGCAGGGAGGGGGATGTAGTCGAGCAGTACTTC.

This clonotype was detected many times. The genes are TRBV7-3 and TRBJ2-1, with D unclear. The V gene's germline CDR1 is SGHTA and CDR2 FQGTGA. V was trimmed by 0 bases and J by 2 bases, leaving 2 bases between them. The CDR3 contains 13 residues. CDR3 sequence (DNA): TGTGCCAGCAGCTTAACTCCCTACAATGAGCAGTTCTTC. Translation gives CASSLTPYNEQFF.

The rearrangement uses TRBV28 and TRBJ2-3, with D perhaps TRBD2 (7 bases). This CDR3 region has 16 residues. Germline-derived CDR1 and CDR2 are MDHEN and SYDVKM. V gave up 6 bases and J gave up 3 bases, with 19 bases separating them. The CDR3: CASSPGGGAGTDTQYF. The DNA for the CDR3 is TGTGCCAGCAGCCCCGGGGGCGGAGCGGGGACAGATACGCAGTATTTT.

In regard to this clonotype: A read error may explain this, as a much larger clone is one base away. The rearrangement joins TRBV10-3 to TRBJ1-1; TRBD1 might be the D (5 bases). V lost 9 bases and J lost 3, with 11 bases in between. This CDR3 has 12 residues. Germline V gene data show CDR1 as ENHRY and CDR2 as SYGVKD. CDR3 residues: CAIKTGDTEAFF. In DNA form, the CDR3 reads TGTGCCATAAAAACGGGGGACACTGAAGCTTTCTTT.